This T cell receptor beta chain originates from a study of blood T cell repertoires in COVID-19. For the study at large: Material from acute and convalescent COVID-19 was sourced from the United States, Italy and Spain.

In the authors' workflow: Amplified reference gene primers provided the basis for estimating nucleated cell counts. The table came from immunoSEQ multiplex PCR; TCRdb's copy has only in-frame clones and leaves some out. The DNA gave D and trimming, while V, J and clone size come from that table. The table lists approximately 200,000 clones, around 88% of them singletons. V lost 3 bases to trimming and J lost 4 bases, with 7 bases between them. The germline V gene has CDR1 KGHSH and CDR2 LQKENI. The CDR3 spans 12 residues. The TCR originated in a woman younger than 45 with acute or convalescent COVID-19. The V call is TRBV18, the J call TRBJ2-7; the D gene is possibly TRBD2 (6 bases). Material: peripheral blood. The CDR3 protein is CASSPRGYEQYF. Written as DNA, the CDR3 is TGTGCCAGCTCACCTCGGGGGTACGAGCAGTACTTC. The full variable domain, completed using reference TRBV18 and TRBJ2-7, is NAGVMQNPRHLVRRRGQEARLRCSPMKGHSHVYWYRQLPEEGLKFMVYLQKENIIDESGMPKERFSAEFPKEGPSILRIQQVVRGDSAAYFCASSPRGYEQYFGPGTRLTVT.